This is a list of T cell receptor beta chains from one sample in a study of cytomegalovirus exposure and HLA in healthy donors. TCRdb's copy holds only in-frame clones and misses some; the assay was immunoSEQ multiplex PCR. The table lists fewer than 200,000 clones, about four fifths of them singletons. The sample comprised PBMCs. Source of these receptors: a woman younger than 35 in good health and CMV-seronegative. The CDR3 runs from the conserved cysteine through the conserved F or W. D genes are given only for firm matches. Rows give clone size only sometimes, using once, few, many, or a class for an expanded clone.

J gene | D gene | V gene | clone size | CDR3 protein | CDR3 DNA
TRBJ1-1 | TRBD1 | TRBV27 | NA | CASSLARGREAFF | TGTGCCAGCAGTTTAGCCAGGGGGCGTGAAGCTTTCTTT
TRBJ1-2 | NA | TRBV5-6 | NA | CASILMAANYGYTF | TGTGCCAGCATCCTTATGGCGGCTAACTATGGCTACACCTTC
TRBJ1-2 | TRBD1 | TRBV18 | NA | CASSPQGQNIYGYTF | TGTGCCAGCTCACCCCAGGGACAGAATATCTATGGCTACACCTTC
TRBJ2-3 | TRBD1 | TRBV2 | few | CASSGGQGATDTQYF | TGTGCCAGCAGCGGAGGGCAGGGGGCCACAGATACGCAGTATTTT
TRBJ2-3 | NA | TRBV11-2 | few | CASLGLAKDTQYF | TGTGCCAGCTTGGGGCTAGCGAAAGATACGCAGTATTTT
TRBJ2-1 | NA | TRBV6-5 | NA | CASSEENEQFF | TGTGCCAGCAGTGAAGAGAATGAGCAGTTCTTC
TRBJ2-2 | NA | TRBV10-2 | NA | CASRHESFGELFF | TGCGCCAGCAGGCATGAGTCATTCGGGGAGCTGTTTTTT
TRBJ2-6 | TRBD1 | TRBV11-2 | NA | CASSSIGTAPGANVLTF | TGTGCCAGCAGCTCAATCGGGACAGCCCCTGGGGCCAACGTCCTGACTTTC
TRBJ2-5 | TRBD1 | TRBV28 | NA | CASSPGQGHGATQYF | TGTGCCAGCAGTCCGGGACAGGGGCACGGAGCGACCCAGTACTTC
TRBJ2-1 | TRBD2 | TRBV19 | once | CATKALLAGVGYNEQFF | TGTGCCACCAAGGCTCTACTAGCGGGAGTCGGGTACAATGAGCAGTTCTTC
TRBJ2-1 | TRBD2 | TRBV5-8 | NA | CASSLGTSGSNEQFF | TGTGCCAGCAGCTTGGGCACTAGCGGGAGTAATGAGCAGTTCTTC
TRBJ2-2 | TRBD1 | TRBV7-9 | NA | CASSSPDRGGGELFF | TGTGCCAGCAGCTCCCCCGACAGGGGTGGCGGGGAGCTGTTTTTT
TRBJ2-5 | NA | TRBV7-9 | NA | CASSNRTLRLQETQYF | TGTGCCAGCAGCAATCGGACTCTACGCTTGCAAGAGACCCAGTACTTC
TRBJ2-3 | TRBD2 | TRBV5-5 | NA | CASSSLWGGADTQYF | TGTGCCAGCAGCTCGCTGTGGGGGGGGGCAGATACGCAGTATTTT
TRBJ2-4 | NA | TRBV28 | NA | CASSLGQQAKNIQYF | TGTGCCAGCAGTTTAGGGCAGCAAGCCAAAAACATTCAGTACTTC
TRBJ1-2 | NA | TRBV5-4 | few | CASSLDSYGYTF | TGTGCCAGCAGCTTGGACAGCTATGGCTACACCTTC
TRBJ2-7 | NA | TRBV7-2 | NA | CASSSPTTATYEQYF | TGTGCCAGCAGCTCCCCAACGACTGCTACCTACGAGCAGTACTTC
TRBJ2-1 | TRBD2 | TRBV18 | NA | CASSPFPGGNEQFF | TGTGCCAGCTCACCCTTCCCGGGAGGCAATGAGCAGTTCTTC
TRBJ1-3 | TRBD1 | TRBV2 | NA | CASSDQGALGNTIYF | TGTGCCAGCAGTGATCAGGGGGCACTCGGAAACACCATATATTTT
TRBJ1-3 | NA | TRBV29-1 | NA | CSVEQGNTIYF | TGCAGCGTTGAGCAGGGAAACACCATATATTTT
TRBJ1-1 | NA | TRBV6-1 | NA | CASSESIELAFF | TGTGCCAGCAGTGAATCAATAGAATTGGCTTTCTTT
TRBJ1-2 | NA | TRBV12-5 | few | CASARGGVPQNYGYTF | TGTGCTAGTGCTCGCGGGGGGGTCCCTCAAAACTATGGCTACACCTTC
TRBJ2-7 | NA | TRBV19 | NA | CASSIYRGSYEQYF | TGTGCCAGTAGTATATACCGGGGCTCCTACGAGCAGTACTTC
TRBJ1-2 | TRBD1 | TRBV6-5 | few | CASSSRDRGRGRGYTF | TGTGCCAGCAGTTCCCGGGACAGGGGGCGAGGTCGTGGCTACACCTTC
TRBJ2-3 | TRBD2 | TRBV7-9 | NA | CASSLGLAGGPRDTQYF | TGTGCCAGCAGCTTAGGACTAGCGGGAGGGCCACGAGATACGCAGTATTTT
TRBJ2-7 | TRBD2 | TRBV9 | NA | CASSPHPGAGGREQYF | TGTGCCAGCAGCCCCCACCCTGGAGCGGGAGGGCGTGAGCAGTACTTC
TRBJ2-1 | TRBD2 | TRBV13 | NA | CASSLRRVAGGYNEQFF | TGTGCCAGCAGCTTAAGAAGGGTGGCGGGAGGCTACAATGAGCAGTTCTTC
TRBJ1-4 | NA | TRBV5-5 | NA | CASTGDATNEKLFF | TGTGCCAGCACGGGGGATGCAACTAATGAAAAACTGTTTTTT
TRBJ1-2 | TRBD1 | TRBV5-1 | NA | CASSLAGGKGYTF | TGCGCCAGCAGCTTGGCAGGGGGCAAGGGCTACACCTTC
TRBJ1-1 | NA | TRBV29-1 | NA | CSVVREMNTEAFF | TGCAGCGTTGTTCGGGAAATGAACACTGAAGCTTTCTTT
TRBJ2-5 | TRBD2 | TRBV7-9 | NA | CASSHGASGIIREETQYF | TGTGCCAGCAGCCACGGGGCTAGCGGGATAATAAGGGAAGAGACCCAGTACTTC
TRBJ2-1 | TRBD2 | TRBV5-4 | NA | CASSSAGGPYNEQFF | TGTGCCAGCAGCTCAGCGGGAGGGCCCTACAATGAGCAGTTCTTC
TRBJ1-2 | NA | TRBV6-6 | NA | CASSFDGVPTF | TGTGCCAGCAGTTTCGACGGGGTTCCCACCTTC
TRBJ2-2 | TRBD1 | TRBV7-2 | NA | CASSSPPGQRNTGELFF | TGTGCCAGCAGCTCTCCCCCGGGACAGAGGAACACCGGGGAGCTGTTTTTT
TRBJ1-3 | NA | TRBV4-3 | NA | CASSQDRESVSGNTIYF | TGCGCCAGCAGCCAAGATCGGGAGTCGGTCTCTGGAAACACCATATATTTT